These T cell receptor beta chains were read from a single sample in a study of T cells in Graves' hyperthyroidism and ophthalmopathy. MiXCR, applied by TCRdb to the multiplex PCR reads, yields one record per CDR3 protein. The sample lists 500,000 to 650,000 distinct CDR3 sequences, under 20% seen once, with around 17% in the top ten. Sequencing was done on a sample of blood. The receptors come from a woman younger than 35 with Graves' ophthalmopathy. Both conserved end residues are part of each CDR3. A D gene is named only where the DNA matches it firmly. Expanded clones get a size class; other rows say once, few or many, or leave the size out.

few | TRBJ2-1 | TRBV20-1 | NA | CSARSVPDLHNEQFF | TGCAGTGCTAGATCCGTACCCGACCTCCACAATGAGCAGTTCTTC
many | TRBJ1-1 | TRBV11-2 | NA | CASSLPLFGGEAFF | TGTGCCAGCAGCTTACCACTCTTCGGCGGTGAAGCTTTCTTT
few | TRBJ2-2 | TRBV24-1 | NA | CATSDVSGITGELFF | TGTGCCACCAGTGATGTCTCGGGAATCACCGGGGAGCTGTTTTTT
many | TRBJ2-5 | TRBV28 | TRBD2 | CATSSTGTSGETQYF | TGTGCCACATCGTCAACCGGGACTAGCGGAGAGACCCAGTACTTC
many | TRBJ2-7 | TRBV6-2/TRBV6-3 | TRBD2 | CASSYRLAGEQYF | TGTGCCAGCAGTTATCGGCTAGCGGGCGAGCAGTACTTC
NA | TRBJ2-7 | TRBV7-8 | NA | CASSLARRSVEQYF | TGTGCCAGCAGCTTAGCTCGGCGGTCGGTCGAGCAGTACTTC
many | TRBJ1-5 | TRBV3-1 | NA | CASSQDRGLGQPQHF | TGTGCCAGCAGCCAAGACCGGGGACTGGGCCAGCCCCAGCATTTT
many | TRBJ2-7 | TRBV5-1 | NA | CASSAGWGPNYEQYF | TGCGCCAGCAGCGCAGGGTGGGGTCCCAACTACGAGCAGTACTTC
many | TRBJ1-1 | TRBV12-3/TRBV12-4 | NA | CASSFTGMNTEAFF | TGTGCCAGCAGTTTTACGGGAATGAACACTGAAGCTTTCTTT
many | TRBJ2-5 | TRBV20-1 | NA | CSARYDSEETQYF | TGCAGTGCTAGGTATGACAGCGAAGAGACCCAGTACTTC
few | TRBJ1-3 | TRBV19 | NA | CASRYGGVDGSGGNTIYF | TGTGCCAGTCGGTACGGGGGAGTGGACGGGTCGGGCGGAAACACCATATATTTT
many | TRBJ2-7 | TRBV7-8 | TRBD1 | CASSTYAGQGYEQYF | TGTGCCAGCAGCACCTATGCGGGACAGGGCTACGAGCAGTACTTC
many | TRBJ2-3 | TRBV7-3 | NA | CASSPSLAGSQTQYF | TGTGCCAGCAGCCCCAGTCTGGCGGGCTCCCAAACGCAGTATTTT
many | TRBJ1-4 | TRBV30 | NA | CAWSVHRGSALFF | TGTGCCTGGAGTGTACATCGGGGCAGTGCACTGTTTTTT
NA | TRBJ2-7 | TRBV5-1 | NA | CASSLLSHSYEQCF | TGCGCCAGCAGCTTGTTATCCCACTCCTACGAGCAGTGCTTC
many | TRBJ2-1 | TRBV30 | NA | CAWSVGGRALDEQFF | TGTGCCTGGAGTGTAGGGGGGAGGGCCTTAGATGAGCAGTTCTTC
NA | TRBJ1-3 | TRBV3-1 | NA | CASSQDPTGVPNSGNTIYF | TGTGCCAGCAGCCAAGACCCTACGGGGGTCCCCAACTCTGGAAACACCATATATTTT
many | TRBJ1-6 | TRBV28 | TRBD1 | CASSLSRQGSPLHF | TGTGCCAGCAGTTTATCCCGACAGGGTTCGCCCCTCCACTTT
many | TRBJ2-7 | TRBV7-2 | TRBD1 | CASSFPFPRDRGREQYF | TGTGCCAGCAGCTTCCCGTTTCCCCGGGACAGGGGACGGGAGCAGTACTTC
NA | TRBJ2-3 | TRBV19 | NA | CASSFRGLDTDTQYF | TGTGCCAGTAGCTTCCGGGGTTTGGACACAGATACGCAGTATTTT
NA | TRBJ1-2 | TRBV5-1 | NA | CASSSDRYGYTF | TGCGCCAGCAGTTCCGACCGATATGGCTACACCTTC
many | TRBJ2-1 | TRBV7-6 | TRBD2 | CASSLGASGSNEQFF | TGTGCCAGCAGCTTAGGGGCTAGCGGGAGTAACGAGCAGTTCTTC
few | TRBJ1-2 | TRBV6-5 | NA | CASSYRQVTYGYTF | TGTGCCAGCAGTTACCGTCAGGTCACCTATGGCTACACCTTC
few | TRBJ1-6 | TRBV3-1 | TRBD1 | CASSQEDRVNSPLHF | TGTGCCAGCAGCCAAGAGGACAGGGTGAATTCACCCCTCCACTTT
many | TRBJ2-3 | TRBV11-3 | TRBD2 | CASSDGLAGSTDTQYF | TGTGCCAGCAGCGATGGACTAGCGGGGAGCACAGATACGCAGTATTTT
many | TRBJ2-3 | TRBV7-3 | TRBD2 | CASSPSGGTDTQYF | TGTGCCAGCAGCCCTAGCGGGGGCACAGATACGCAGTATTTT
many | TRBJ2-3 | TRBV6-2/TRBV6-3 | TRBD2 | CASSYSRERQTQYF | TGTGCCAGCAGTTATTCGCGGGAGAGGCAAACGCAGTATTTT
NA | TRBJ1-2 | TRBV12-3/TRBV12-4 | NA | CASSSRASTAHTF | TGTGCCAGCAGTTCTCGGGCCTCGACGGCCCACACCTTC
many | TRBJ1-2 | TRBV7-9 | NA | CASSSDGMGGYTF | TGTGCCAGCAGCTCCGACGGGATGGGAGGCTACACCTTC
many | TRBJ1-2 | TRBV6-2/TRBV6-3 | NA | CASSYSVPYGYTF | TGTGCCAGCAGTTACTCAGTACCCTATGGCTACACCTTC
many | TRBJ1-5 | TRBV7-9 | NA | CASSLGGTNQPQHF | TGTGCCAGCAGCTTAGGAGGGACCAATCAGCCCCAGCATTTT
NA | TRBJ1-6 | TRBV19 | TRBD1 | CASSTGTGYSPLHF | TGTGCCAGTAGCACCGGGACAGGGTATTCACCCCTCCACTTT
NA | TRBJ2-5 | TRBV4-2 | NA | CASSQDPLAVRETQYF | TGTGCCAGCAGCCAAGATCCCCTGGCAGTTCGAGAGACCCAGTACTTC
few | TRBJ2-7 | TRBV12-5 | TRBD2 | CASGLANSGTYEQYF | TGTGCTAGTGGTTTGGCCAATAGCGGGACCTACGAGCAGTACTTC
many | TRBJ1-1 | TRBV6-1 | NA | CASTYGYAEAFF | TGTGCCAGCACCTACGGGTATGCTGAAGCTTTCTTT
NA | TRBJ2-1 | TRBV24-1 | NA | CATSDYRVNEQFF | TGTGCCACCAGTGACTACCGAGTGAATGAGCAGTTCTTC
many | TRBJ2-7 | TRBV13 | TRBD1 | CASSDTGVHEQYF | TGTGCCAGCAGCGATACAGGGGTCCACGAGCAGTACTTC
NA | TRBJ2-2 | TRBV7-8 | NA | CASSLVGGGFNTGELFF | TGTGCCAGCAGCTTAGTGGGGGGCGGGTTTAACACCGGGGAGCTGTTTTTT
many | TRBJ2-3 | TRBV28 | TRBD2 | CASNPPSGSAYTQYF | TGTGCCAGCAACCCACCCAGCGGGAGCGCTTATACGCAGTATTTT
many | TRBJ2-5 | TRBV10-3 | TRBD2 | CAISAHGTSRQETQYF | TGTGCCATCAGTGCCCATGGGACTAGTCGGCAAGAGACCCAGTACTTC
NA | TRBJ2-3 | TRBV6-1 | NA | CASRPGTLTSTDTQYF | TGTGCCAGCAGGCCCGGGACACTGACTTCCACAGATACGCAGTATTTT
many | TRBJ2-6 | TRBV28 | NA | CASSPIGKGGANVLTF | TGTGCCAGCAGCCCGATTGGAAAGGGGGGGGCCAACGTCCTGACTTTC